This TCR beta chain was captured in a study of blood T cell repertoires in COVID-19. On the study more broadly: Material from acute and convalescent COVID-19 was sourced from the United States, Italy and Spain. The cDNA or gDNA used as material had been derived from T cells, B-cell-depleted T cells, or PBMCs.

Assay used: immunoSEQ multiplex PCR; TCRdb lists only in-frame clones, some missing. The data contain roughly 460,000 clones, about 90% of them singletons. While infection was still active, Seattle patients were enrolled and then followed longitudinally. This CDR3 has 14 residues. Germline assignment: CDR1 SGHVS and CDR2 FQNEAQ. V dropped 5 bases and J dropped 2; count of bases not matched to a gene: 6. This sequence originates from a man aged 18 to 29 with COVID-19, enrolled during active disease. The chain links TRBV7-8 to TRBJ2-7; TRBD1 matches 7 bases. Source material: peripheral blood. In DNA form, the CDR3 reads TGTGCCAGCAGCCCCCCGACAGGGACCTACGAGCAGTACTTC. As protein: CASSPPTGTYEQYF.